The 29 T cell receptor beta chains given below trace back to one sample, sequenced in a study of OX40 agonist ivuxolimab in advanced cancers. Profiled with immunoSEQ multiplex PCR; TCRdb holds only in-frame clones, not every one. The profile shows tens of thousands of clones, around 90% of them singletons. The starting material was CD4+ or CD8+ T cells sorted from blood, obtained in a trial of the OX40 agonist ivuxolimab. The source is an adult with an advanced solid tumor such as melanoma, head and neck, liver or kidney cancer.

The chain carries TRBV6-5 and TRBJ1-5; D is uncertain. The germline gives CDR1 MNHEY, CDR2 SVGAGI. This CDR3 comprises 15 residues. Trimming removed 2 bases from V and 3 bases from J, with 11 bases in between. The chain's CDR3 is CASSYRRAFNQPQHF. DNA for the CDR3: TGTGCCAGCAGTTACAGGAGAGCCTTCAATCAGCCCCAGCATTTT.

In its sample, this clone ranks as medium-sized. The CDR3 sequence: CASSSGQGFGSNQPQHF. The CDR3 DNA reads as TGTGCCAGCAGTTCCGGACAGGGTTTTGGGAGCAATCAGCCCCAGCATTTT. The V and J genes are TRBV27 and TRBJ1-5; 8 bases are shared with TRBD1. CDR1 and CDR2 (germline): MNHEY, SMNVEV (reference sequence). The V gene end was trimmed by 4 bases and the J gene end by 1 base; junction bases not matched to a gene: 9. CDR3 length: 17 residues.

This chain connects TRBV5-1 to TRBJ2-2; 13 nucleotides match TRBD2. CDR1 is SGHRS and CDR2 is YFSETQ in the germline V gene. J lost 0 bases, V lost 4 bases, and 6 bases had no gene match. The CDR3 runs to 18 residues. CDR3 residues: CASSPGTSGIANTGELFF. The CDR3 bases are TGCGCCAGCAGCCCCGGGACTAGCGGGATAGCGAACACCGGGGAGCTGTTTTTT.

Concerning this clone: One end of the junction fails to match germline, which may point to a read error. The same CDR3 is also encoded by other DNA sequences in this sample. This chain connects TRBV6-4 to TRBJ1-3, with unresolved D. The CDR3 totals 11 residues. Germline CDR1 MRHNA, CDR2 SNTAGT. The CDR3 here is CASSEGRALYF. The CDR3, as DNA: TGTGCCAGCAGTGAGGGCCGGGCCCTATACTTT.

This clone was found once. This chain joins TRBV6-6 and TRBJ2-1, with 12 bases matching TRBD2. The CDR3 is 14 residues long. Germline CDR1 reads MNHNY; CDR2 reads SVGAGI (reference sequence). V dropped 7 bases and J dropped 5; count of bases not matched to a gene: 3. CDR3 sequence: CASKTSGRNNEQFF. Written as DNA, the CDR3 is TGTGCCAGCAAGACTAGCGGGAGAAACAATGAGCAGTTCTTC.

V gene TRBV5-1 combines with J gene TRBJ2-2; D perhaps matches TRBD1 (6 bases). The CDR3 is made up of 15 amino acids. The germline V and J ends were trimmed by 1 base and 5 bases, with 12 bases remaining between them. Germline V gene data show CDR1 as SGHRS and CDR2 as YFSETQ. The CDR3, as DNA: TGCGCCAGCAGCTTGAAGGGACAACCTACCGGGGAGCTGTTTTTT. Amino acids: CASSLKGQPTGELFF.

The CDR3 DNA is TGTGCCAGTAGTATCTGGACAGGCCTAAGCCCGACCCCTCAGCCCCAGCATTTT. It specifies CASSIWTGLSPTPQPQHF. This chain joins TRBV19 and TRBJ1-5; 7 bases are shared with TRBD1. This CDR3 spans 18 amino acids. The germline CDR1 and CDR2 sequences are LNHDA and SQIVND (reference sequence). The ends lost 3 bases at V and 6 bases at J; junction bases unmatched: 17.

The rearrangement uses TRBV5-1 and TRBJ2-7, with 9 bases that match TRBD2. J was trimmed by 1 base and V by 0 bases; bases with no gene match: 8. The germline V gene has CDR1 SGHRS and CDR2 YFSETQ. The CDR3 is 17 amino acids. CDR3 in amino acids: CASSLDGSGRISYEQYF. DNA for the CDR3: TGCGCCAGCAGCTTGGATGGGAGCGGGAGGATATCCTACGAGCAGTACTTC.

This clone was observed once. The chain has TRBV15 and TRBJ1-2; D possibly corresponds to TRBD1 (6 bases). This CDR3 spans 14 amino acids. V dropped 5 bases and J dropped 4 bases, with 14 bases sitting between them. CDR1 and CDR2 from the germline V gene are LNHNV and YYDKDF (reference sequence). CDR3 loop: CATSSDRFRYGYTF. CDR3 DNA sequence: TGTGCCACCAGCTCCGACAGGTTCCGCTATGGCTACACCTTC. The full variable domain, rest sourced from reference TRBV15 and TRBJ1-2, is DAMVIQNPRYQVTQFGKPVTLSCSQTLNHNVMYWYQQKSSQAPKLLFHYYDKDFNNEADTPDNFQSRRPNTSFCFLDIRSPGLGDTAMYLCATSSDRFRYGYTFGSGTRLTVV.

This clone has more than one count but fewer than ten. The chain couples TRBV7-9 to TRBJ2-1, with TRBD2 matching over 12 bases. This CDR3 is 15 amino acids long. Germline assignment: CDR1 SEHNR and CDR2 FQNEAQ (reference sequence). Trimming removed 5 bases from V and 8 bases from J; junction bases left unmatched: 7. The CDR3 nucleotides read TGTGCCAGCAGCCAGACTAGCGGGAGATCCCATGAGCAGTTCTTC. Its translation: CASSQTSGRSHEQFF.

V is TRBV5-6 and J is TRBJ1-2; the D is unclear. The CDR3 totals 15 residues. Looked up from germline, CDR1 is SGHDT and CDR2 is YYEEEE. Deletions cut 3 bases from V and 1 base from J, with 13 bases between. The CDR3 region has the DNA TGTGCCAGCAGCTCACAAACGGCTTTTAACTATGGCTACACCTTC. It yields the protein CASSSQTAFNYGYTF.

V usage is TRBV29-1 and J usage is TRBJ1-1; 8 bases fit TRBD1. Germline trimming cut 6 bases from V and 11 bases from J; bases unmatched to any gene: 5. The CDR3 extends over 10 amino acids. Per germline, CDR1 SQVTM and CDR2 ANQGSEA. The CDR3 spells CSVADRDAFF. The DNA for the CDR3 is TGCAGCGTCGCGGACAGGGATGCTTTCTTT.

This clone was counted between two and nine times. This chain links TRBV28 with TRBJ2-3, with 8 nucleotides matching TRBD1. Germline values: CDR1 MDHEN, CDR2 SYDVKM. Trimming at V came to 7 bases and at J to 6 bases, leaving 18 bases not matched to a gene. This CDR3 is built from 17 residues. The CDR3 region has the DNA TGTGCCAGCACCACGACACAGTTCAGGGGGCGCCCCGATACGCAGTATTTT. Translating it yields CASTTTQFRGRPDTQYF. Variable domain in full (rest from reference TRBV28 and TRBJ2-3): DVKVTQSSRYLVKRTGEKVFLECVQDMDHENMFWYRQDPGLGLRLIYFSYDVKMKEKGDIPEGYSVSREKKERFSLILESASTNQTSMYLCASTTTQFRGRPDTQYFGPGTRLTVL.

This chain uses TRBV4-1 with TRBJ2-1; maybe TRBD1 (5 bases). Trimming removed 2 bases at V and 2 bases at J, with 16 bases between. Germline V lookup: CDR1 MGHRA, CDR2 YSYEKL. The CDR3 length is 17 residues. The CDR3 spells CASSQIILQAPYNEQFF. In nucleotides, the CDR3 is TGCGCCAGCAGCCAAATAATCCTACAGGCACCCTACAATGAGCAGTTCTTC.

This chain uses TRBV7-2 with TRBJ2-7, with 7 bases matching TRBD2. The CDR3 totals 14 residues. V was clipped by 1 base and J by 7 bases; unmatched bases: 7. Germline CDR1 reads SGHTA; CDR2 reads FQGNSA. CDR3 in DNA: TGTGCCAGCAGCTTAGTATACACCGGGGGGGAGCAGTACTTC. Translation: CASSLVYTGGEQYF.

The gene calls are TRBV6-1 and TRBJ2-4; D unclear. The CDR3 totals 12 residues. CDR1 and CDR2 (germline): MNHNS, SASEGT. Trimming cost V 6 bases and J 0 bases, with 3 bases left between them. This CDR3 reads CASRIAKNIQYF. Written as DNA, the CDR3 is TGTGCCAGCAGAATAGCCAAAAACATTCAGTACTTC.

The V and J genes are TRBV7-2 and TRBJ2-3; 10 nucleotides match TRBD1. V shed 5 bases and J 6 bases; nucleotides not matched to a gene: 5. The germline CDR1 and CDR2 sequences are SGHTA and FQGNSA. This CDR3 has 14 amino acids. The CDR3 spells CASSARQGADTQYF. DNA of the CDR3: TGTGCCAGCAGCGCAAGACAGGGGGCGGATACGCAGTATTTT.

The CDR3 sequence is CASSLVGSGRGSYNEQFF. As DNA, the CDR3 is TGTGCCAGCAGCTTAGTGGGTAGCGGGAGGGGTTCCTACAATGAGCAGTTCTTC. The V call is TRBV11-2, the J call TRBJ2-1; 11 bases agree with TRBD2. Trimming cost V 1 base and J 1 base; bases outside gene matches: 6. The CDR3 has 18 amino acids. CDR1 is SGHAT and CDR2 is FQNNGV in the germline V gene.

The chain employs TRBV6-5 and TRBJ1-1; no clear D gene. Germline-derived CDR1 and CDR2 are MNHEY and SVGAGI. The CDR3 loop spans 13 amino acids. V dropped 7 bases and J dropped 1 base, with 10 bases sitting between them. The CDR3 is CASTSVPNTEAFF. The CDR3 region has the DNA TGTGCCAGCACCAGCGTACCGAACACTGAAGCTTTCTTT.

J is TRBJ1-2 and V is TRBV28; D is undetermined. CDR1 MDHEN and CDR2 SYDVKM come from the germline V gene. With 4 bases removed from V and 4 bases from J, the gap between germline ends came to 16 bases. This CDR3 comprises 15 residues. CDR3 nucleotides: TGTGCCAGCAGTTCCTTATCTCAACCCCTCTATGGCTACACCTTC. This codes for CASSSLSQPLYGYTF.

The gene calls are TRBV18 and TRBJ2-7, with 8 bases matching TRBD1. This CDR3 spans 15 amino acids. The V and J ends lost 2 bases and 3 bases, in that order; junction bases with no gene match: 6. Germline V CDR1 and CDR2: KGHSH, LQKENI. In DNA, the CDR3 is TGTGCCAGCTCACCAAGCAGGGGGCTCATCTACGAGCAGTACTTC. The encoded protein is CASSPSRGLIYEQYF.

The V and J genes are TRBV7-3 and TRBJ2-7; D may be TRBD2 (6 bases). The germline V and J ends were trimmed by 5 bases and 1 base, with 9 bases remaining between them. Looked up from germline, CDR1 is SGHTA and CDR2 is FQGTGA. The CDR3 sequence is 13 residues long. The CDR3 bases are TGTGCCAGCAGCCCAAGCGGGTCCTACGAGCAGTACTTC. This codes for CASSPSGSYEQYF.

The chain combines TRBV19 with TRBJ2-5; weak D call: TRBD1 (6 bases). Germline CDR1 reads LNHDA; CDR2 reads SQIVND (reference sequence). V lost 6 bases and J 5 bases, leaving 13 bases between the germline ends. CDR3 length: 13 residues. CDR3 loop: CASRPTGGETQYF. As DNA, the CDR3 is TGTGCCAGTAGGCCGACAGGCGGGGAGACCCAGTACTTC.

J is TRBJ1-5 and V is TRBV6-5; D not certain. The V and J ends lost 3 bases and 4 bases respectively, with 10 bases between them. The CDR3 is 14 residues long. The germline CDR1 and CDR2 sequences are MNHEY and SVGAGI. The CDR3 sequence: CASSYTRRNQPQHF. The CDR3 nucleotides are TGTGCCAGCAGTTATACGCGCAGAAATCAGCCCCAGCATTTT.

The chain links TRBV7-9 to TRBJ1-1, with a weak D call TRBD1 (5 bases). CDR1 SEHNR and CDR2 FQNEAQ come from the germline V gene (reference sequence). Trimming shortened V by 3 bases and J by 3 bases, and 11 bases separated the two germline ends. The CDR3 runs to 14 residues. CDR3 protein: CASSFLQADTEAFF. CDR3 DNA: TGTGCCAGCAGCTTCCTACAGGCAGACACTGAAGCTTTCTTT. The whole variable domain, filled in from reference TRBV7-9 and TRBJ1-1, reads DTGVSQNPRHKITKRGQNVTFRCDPISEHNRLYWYRQTLGQGPEFLTYFQNEAQLEKSRLLSDRFSAERPKGSFSTLEIQRTEQGDSAMYLCASSFLQADTEAFFGQGTRLTVV.

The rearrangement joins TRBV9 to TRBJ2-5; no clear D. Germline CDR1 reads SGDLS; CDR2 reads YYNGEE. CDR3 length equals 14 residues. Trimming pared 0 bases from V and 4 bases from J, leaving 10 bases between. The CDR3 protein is CASSVGVLGETQYF. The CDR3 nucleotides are TGTGCCAGCAGCGTAGGTGTCTTGGGAGAGACCCAGTACTTC.

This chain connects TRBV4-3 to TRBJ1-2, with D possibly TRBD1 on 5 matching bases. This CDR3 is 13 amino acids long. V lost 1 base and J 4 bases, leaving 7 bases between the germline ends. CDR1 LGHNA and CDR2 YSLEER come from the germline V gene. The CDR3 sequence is CASSQGGAYGYTF. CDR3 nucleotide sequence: TGCGCCAGCAGCCAAGGCGGGGCCTATGGCTACACCTTC.

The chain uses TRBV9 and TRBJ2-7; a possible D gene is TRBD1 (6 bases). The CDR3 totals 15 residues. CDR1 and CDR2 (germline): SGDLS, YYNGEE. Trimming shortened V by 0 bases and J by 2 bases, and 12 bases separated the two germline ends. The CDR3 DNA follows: TGTGCCAGCAGCGTAGAAGCAGGGGAAACCTACGAGCAGTACTTC. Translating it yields CASSVEAGETYEQYF.

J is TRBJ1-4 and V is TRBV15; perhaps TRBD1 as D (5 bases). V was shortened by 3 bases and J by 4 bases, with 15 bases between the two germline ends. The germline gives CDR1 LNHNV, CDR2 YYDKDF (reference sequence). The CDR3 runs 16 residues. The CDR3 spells CATSREDSAFNEKLFF. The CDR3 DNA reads TGTGCCACCAGCAGGGAAGACAGCGCCTTTAATGAAAAACTGTTTTTT.